This TCR beta chain originates from a study of blood T cell repertoires in COVID-19. Across the study: Samples taken during acute and convalescent COVID-19 were collected in the United States, Italy and Spain. PBMCs, B-cell-depleted T cells, or T cells were the source of the cDNA or gDNA that made up the material.

Germline assignment: CDR1 MNHNY and CDR2 SVGAGI (reference sequence). J gave up 4 bases and V 5 bases, and 10 bases lay outside the gene matches. The CDR3 sequence is 15 residues long. Original data processing: Nucleated cell number was recorded as an estimate derived from reference gene primer amplification. Method: immunoSEQ multiplex PCR; TCRdb's copy keeps in-frame clones and lacks some. The V and J calls and clone size were taken over from that table, and D and trimming were inferred from the DNA. In the table there are roughly 100,000 clones, more than 75% of which are singletons. V gene TRBV6-6 combines with J gene TRBJ1-1; 7 bases line up with TRBD1. This clonotype originated in a woman of 80 years or more with active COVID-19. Input material: peripheral blood. The DNA for the CDR3 is TGTGCCAGCAGTCTTATCACAGGGGTGGGCACTGAAGCTTTCTTT. This gives the protein CASSLITGVGTEAFF.